The 9 T cell receptor beta chains reported below all come from one sample, sequenced in a study of T cells in Graves' hyperthyroidism and ophthalmopathy. Amplification of TCR beta CDR3 regions was performed using RNA transcripts as template. The HTBI primer set was used in a first-round RT-PCR of the TCR CDR3. TCRdb independently ran MiXCR on the multiplex PCR reads; one entry per CDR3 protein. The top ten clones hold around 60% of a sample with about 270,000 distinct CDR3 sequences, approximately 21% of them seen once. Material for sequencing was blood. These receptors came from a man aged 30 to 39 with Graves' ophthalmopathy.

J is TRBJ2-3 and V is TRBV5-5; the D is unclear. The V gene's germline CDR1 is SGHKS and CDR2 YYEKEE (reference sequence). This CDR3 spans 15 amino acids. V was cut by 0 bases and J by 4 bases, with 12 bases left in between. The CDR3 here is CASSLESGGADTQYF. In DNA, the CDR3 is TGTGCCAGCAGCTTGGAATCAGGTGGGGCAGATACGCAGTATTTT.

This clonotype was counted many times. The rearrangement links TRBV11-3 to TRBJ2-1; D call uncertain. CDR1 and CDR2 from the germline V gene are SGHNT and YENEEA. The CDR3 has 12 amino acids. Deletions cut 1 base from V and 8 bases from J, with 6 bases between. This CDR3 is CASSLGAYEQFF. The CDR3 DNA follows: TGTGCCAGCAGCTTAGGGGCGTATGAGCAGTTCTTC.

This clonotype was found a few times. The chain is built from TRBV6-2 or TRBV6-3 and TRBJ2-3, with 10 bases identical to TRBD2. The CDR3 length is 18 residues. Germline CDR1 reads MNHEY; CDR2 reads SVGEGT. The V and J ends lost 2 bases and 1 base, in that order; junction bases with no gene match: 9. The CDR3, as DNA: TGTGCCAGCAGTTACGGGGCTAGCGGGAGACTAGGCACAGATACGCAGTATTTT. Its protein product is CASSYGASGRLGTDTQYF.

This clonotype was recorded a few times. The chain carries TRBV19 and TRBJ2-5; D might be TRBD2 (5 bases). Germline V lookup: CDR1 LNHDA, CDR2 SQIVND (reference sequence). The CDR3 runs 15 residues. The V end lost 1 base, the J end lost 4 bases, and 13 bases lay between the germline ends. The CDR3 loop reads CASSIGWRLRETQYF. The CDR3, as DNA: TGTGCCAGTAGTATAGGGTGGAGGTTGAGAGAGACCCAGTACTTC.

This clonotype was seen at least ten times. This chain uses TRBV20-1 with TRBJ2-3, with 9 bases lining up with TRBD1. From germline, CDR1 is DFQATT and CDR2 SNEGSKA (reference sequence). The junction had 10 bases not matched to a gene; V was cut back by 5 bases and J by 4 bases. The CDR3 has 15 amino acids. The CDR3 region is CSAPRDREFADTQYF. The CDR3 DNA reads TGCAGTGCTCCCCGGGACAGGGAGTTCGCAGATACGCAGTATTTT.

At least ten counts were recorded for this clonotype. The chain uses TRBV9 and TRBJ2-7; maybe TRBD2 (7 bases). Trimming removed 0 bases from V and 2 bases from J, with 12 bases in between. CDR1 is SGDLS, CDR2 YYNGEE, per germline. The CDR3 is 15 residues long. CDR3 loop: CASSVGTGRAYEQYF. The CDR3 DNA is TGTGCCAGCAGCGTAGGTACAGGGAGGGCCTACGAGCAGTACTTC. Full variable domain (remainder filled in from reference TRBV9 and TRBJ2-7): DSGVTQTPKHLITATGQRVTLRCSPRSGDLSVYWYQQSLDQGLQFLIQYYNGEERAKGNILERFSAQQFPDLHSELNLSSLELGDSALYFCASSVGTGRAYEQYFGPGTRLTVT.

On this clonotype: This may be a read error: a much more frequent sequence differs by one nucleotide. The genes are TRBV2 and TRBJ2-2; TRBD1 agrees at 9 bases. This CDR3 contains 15 residues. From germline, CDR1 is SNHLY and CDR2 FYNNEI. The CDR3, as DNA: TGTGCCAGCAATTTCCGGGACAGGGATACCGGGGAGCTGATTTTT. The encoded protein is CASNFRDRDTGELIF.

There are many counts of this clonotype. V gene TRBV5-1 combines with J gene TRBJ2-1; D is tentatively TRBD1 or TRBD2 (6 bases each). Germline V lookup: CDR1 SGHRS, CDR2 YFSETQ. The CDR3 extends over 16 amino acids. V was shortened by 3 bases and J by 2 bases, with 15 bases between the two germline ends. CDR3 loop: CASSYLQGGPYNEQFF. Here the CDR3 DNA reads TGCGCCAGCAGCTACTTACAGGGAGGCCCCTACAATGAGCAGTTCTTC.

This clonotype has only a few counts. CDR3 sequence reads: CASSYSGHHQETQYF. As DNA, the CDR3 is TGTGCCAGCAGTTACTCAGGGCACCACCAAGAGACCCAGTACTTC. This chain connects TRBV6-5 to TRBJ2-5; D not certain. Germline V lookup: CDR1 MNHEY, CDR2 SVGAGI. V shed 0 bases and J shed 0 bases, with 8 bases lying between them. CDR3 length equals 15 residues.